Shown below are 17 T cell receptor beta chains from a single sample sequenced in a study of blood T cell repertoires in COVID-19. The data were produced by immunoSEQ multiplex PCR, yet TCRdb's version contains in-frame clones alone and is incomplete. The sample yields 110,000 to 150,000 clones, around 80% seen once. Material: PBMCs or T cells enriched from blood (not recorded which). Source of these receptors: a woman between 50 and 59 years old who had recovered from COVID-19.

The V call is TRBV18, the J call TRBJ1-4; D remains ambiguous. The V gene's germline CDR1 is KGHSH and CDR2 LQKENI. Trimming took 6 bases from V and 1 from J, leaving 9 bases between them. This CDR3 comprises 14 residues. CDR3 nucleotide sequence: TGTGCCAGCTCGCTGGCATTAACTAATGAAAAACTGTTTTTT. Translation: CASSLALTNEKLFF.

CDR3 nucleotide sequence: TGCGCCAGCATTTACGACAGGGGGATGCATCAGCCCCAGCATTTT. Its translation: CASIYDRGMHQPQHF. The chain employs TRBV10-1 and TRBJ1-5; TRBD1 matches at 9 bases. The germline gives CDR1 WNHNN, CDR2 SYGVQD (reference sequence). The CDR3 extends over 15 amino acids. Trimming took 7 bases from V and 5 from J; bases not matched to a gene: 9.

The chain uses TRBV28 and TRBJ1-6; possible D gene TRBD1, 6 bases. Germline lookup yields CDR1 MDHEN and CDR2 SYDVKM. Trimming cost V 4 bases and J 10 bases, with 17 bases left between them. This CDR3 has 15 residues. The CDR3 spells CASSSTTGLFSPLHF. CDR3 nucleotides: TGTGCCAGCAGTTCCACAACAGGGCTTTTCTCACCCCTCCACTTT.

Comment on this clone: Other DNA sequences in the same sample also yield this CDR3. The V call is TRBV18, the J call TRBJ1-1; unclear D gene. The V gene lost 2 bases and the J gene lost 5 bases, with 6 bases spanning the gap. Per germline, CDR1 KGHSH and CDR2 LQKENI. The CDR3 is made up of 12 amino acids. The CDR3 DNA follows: TGTGCCAGCTCACCAGCCAGGACTGAAGCTTTCTTT. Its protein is CASSPARTEAFF.

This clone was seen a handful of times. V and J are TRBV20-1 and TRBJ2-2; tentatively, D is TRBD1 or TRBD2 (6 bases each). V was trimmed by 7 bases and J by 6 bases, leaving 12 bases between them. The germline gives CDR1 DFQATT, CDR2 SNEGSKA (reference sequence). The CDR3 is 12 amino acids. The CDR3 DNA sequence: TGCAGTGTTAGTGGGGGGCCCGGGGAGCTGTTTTTT. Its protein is CSVSGGPGELFF.

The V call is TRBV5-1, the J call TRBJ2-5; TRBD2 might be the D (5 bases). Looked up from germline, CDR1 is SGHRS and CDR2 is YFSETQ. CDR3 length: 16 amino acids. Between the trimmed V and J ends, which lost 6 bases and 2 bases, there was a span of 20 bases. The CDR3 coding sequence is TGCGCCAGCATCAGCGGTCTACTCGGGGAACAAGAGACCCAGTACTTC. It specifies CASISGLLGEQETQYF.

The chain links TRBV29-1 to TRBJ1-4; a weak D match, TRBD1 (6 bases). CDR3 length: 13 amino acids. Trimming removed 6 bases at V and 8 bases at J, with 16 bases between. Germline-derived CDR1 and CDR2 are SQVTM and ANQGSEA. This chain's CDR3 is CSVGTTEREKLFF. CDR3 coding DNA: TGCAGCGTGGGGACAACCGAAAGAGAAAAACTGTTTTTT.

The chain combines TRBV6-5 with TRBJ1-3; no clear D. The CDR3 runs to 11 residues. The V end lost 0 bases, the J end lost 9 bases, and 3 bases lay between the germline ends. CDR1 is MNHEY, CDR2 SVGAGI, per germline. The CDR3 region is CASSYSGTIYF. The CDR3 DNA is TGTGCCAGCAGTTACTCCGGCACCATATATTTT.

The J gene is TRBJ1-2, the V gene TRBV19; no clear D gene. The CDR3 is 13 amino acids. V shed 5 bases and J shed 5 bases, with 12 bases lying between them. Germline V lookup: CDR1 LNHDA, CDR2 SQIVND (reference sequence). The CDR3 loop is CASSAGFSYGYTF. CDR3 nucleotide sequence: TGTGCCAGTAGTGCGGGGTTTTCTTATGGCTACACCTTC.

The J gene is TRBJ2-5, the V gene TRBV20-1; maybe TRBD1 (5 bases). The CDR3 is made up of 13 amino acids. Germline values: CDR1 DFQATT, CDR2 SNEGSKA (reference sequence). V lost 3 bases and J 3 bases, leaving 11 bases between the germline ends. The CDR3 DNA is TGCAGTGCTAGTCCAGGGTGGGAAGAGACCCAGTACTTC. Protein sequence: CSASPGWEETQYF.

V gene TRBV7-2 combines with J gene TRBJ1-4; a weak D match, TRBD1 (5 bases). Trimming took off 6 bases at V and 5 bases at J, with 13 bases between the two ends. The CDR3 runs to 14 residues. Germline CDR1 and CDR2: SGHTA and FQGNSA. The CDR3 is CASRRQSGNEKLFF. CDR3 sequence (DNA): TGTGCCAGCAGAAGACAGTCCGGAAATGAAAAACTGTTTTTT.

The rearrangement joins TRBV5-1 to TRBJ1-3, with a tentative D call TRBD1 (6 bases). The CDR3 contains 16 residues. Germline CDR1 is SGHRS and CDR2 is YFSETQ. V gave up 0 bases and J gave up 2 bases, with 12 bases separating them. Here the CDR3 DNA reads TGCGCCAGCAGCTTGGGAGGCAGGGGAACTGGAAACACCATATATTTT. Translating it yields CASSLGGRGTGNTIYF.

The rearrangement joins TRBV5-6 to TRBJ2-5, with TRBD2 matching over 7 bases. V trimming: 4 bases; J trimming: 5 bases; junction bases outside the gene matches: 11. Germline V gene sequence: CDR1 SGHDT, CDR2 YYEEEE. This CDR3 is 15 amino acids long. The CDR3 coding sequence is TGTGCCAGCAGCCTCGCGATGCGGCGGGGGGAGACCCAGTACTTC. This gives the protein CASSLAMRRGETQYF.

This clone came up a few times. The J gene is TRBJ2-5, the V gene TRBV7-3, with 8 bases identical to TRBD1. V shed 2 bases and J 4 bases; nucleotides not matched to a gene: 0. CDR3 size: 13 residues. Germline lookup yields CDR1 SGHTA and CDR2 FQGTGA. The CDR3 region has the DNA TGTGCCAGCAGCTTAGACAGGGGAGAGACCCAGTACTTC. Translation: CASSLDRGETQYF.

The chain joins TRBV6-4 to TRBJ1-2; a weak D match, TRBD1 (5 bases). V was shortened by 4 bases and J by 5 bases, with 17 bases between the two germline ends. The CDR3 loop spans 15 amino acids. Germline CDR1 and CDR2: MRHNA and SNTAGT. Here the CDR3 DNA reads TGTGCCAGCAGTGTTAGCACACAGGAATCTTATGGCTACACCTTC. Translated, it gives CASSVSTQESYGYTF.

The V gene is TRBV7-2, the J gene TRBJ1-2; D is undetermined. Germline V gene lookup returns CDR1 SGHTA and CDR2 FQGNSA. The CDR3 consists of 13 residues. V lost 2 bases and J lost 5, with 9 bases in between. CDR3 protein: CASSLPQEYGYTF. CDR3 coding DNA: TGTGCCAGCAGCTTACCACAAGAATATGGCTACACCTTC. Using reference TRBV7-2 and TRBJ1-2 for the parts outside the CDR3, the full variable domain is GAGVSQSPSNKVTEKGKDVELRCDPISGHTALYWYRQSLGQGLEFLIYFQGNSAPDKSGLPSDRFSAERTGGSVSTLTIQRTQQEDSAVYLCASSLPQEYGYTFGSGTRLTVV.

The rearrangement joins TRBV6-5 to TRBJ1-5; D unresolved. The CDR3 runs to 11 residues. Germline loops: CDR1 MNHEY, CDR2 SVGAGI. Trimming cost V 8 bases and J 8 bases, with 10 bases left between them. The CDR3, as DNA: TGTGCCAGCGGCTCAACAGAGCCCCAGCATTTT. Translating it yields CASGSTEPQHF.